The clone carrying this T cell receptor beta chain has more than one count but fewer than ten. Its antigen is undetermined. The source of the sample is a study of blood T cells in healthy people across ages. Findings of the study overall: Higher diversity, along with more naive CD4+ cells, distinguished long-lived donors from aged donors. Researchers said unsorted PBMCs prevented a conclusive naive versus antigen-experienced comparison.

Trimming removed 0 bases at V and 6 bases at J, with 12 bases between. The CDR3 is 15 amino acids. Per the germline V gene, CDR1 is SGHDT and CDR2 is YYEEEE. Ranging in age from about 6 to 100, the donors were healthy Caucasian individuals from Russia. The second PCR ran roughly 6 to 11 cycles with a sample-barcoded 5' primer and J-beta primers. TCRdb reanalysed the 5' RACE reads using MiXCR and keeps one entry per CDR3 protein. Counted here are 1.5 million to 2 million distinct CDR3 sequences, roughly 49% occurring once; the ten biggest clones make up 2.1%. This sequence joins TRBV5-6 and TRBJ1-4, with D possibly matching TRBD1 (5 bases). This clonotype was obtained from a woman aged 40 to 55 in good health. Sample: blood. As DNA, the CDR3 is TGTGCCAGCAGCTTGGGACGGGACGGATATGAAAAACTGTTTTTT. It is translated as CASSLGRDGYEKLFF.